This T cell receptor (beta chain) was sequenced for a study of T-cell memory formation after mild COVID-19. Study-level background: Each donor largely had its own TCR clusters.

Broader study findings: Some clones that responded were present in memory (sampled pre-infection), which suggests cross-reactive memory joined. Clones that got smaller from day 15 to 85 had even CD4/CD8, while clones growing later tipped toward CD4+.

Notes on this clonotype: The antigen remains undetermined.

The ends lost 6 bases at V and 9 bases at J; junction bases unmatched: 13. The CDR3 totals 16 residues. Per germline, CDR1 MNHEY and CDR2 SMNVEV (reference sequence). TCR alpha and TCR beta cDNA libraries with sample barcodes and UMIs came from 5'RACE using constant-segment primers. One entry per CDR3 protein, called by TCRdb with MiXCR from the 5' RACE reads. This sample carries 140,000 to 150,000 distinct CDR3 sequences, 15% to 20% of them seen once, and the ten largest clones take 2% to 2.5%. The sample was PBMCs or a T cell subset sorted from them (not recorded which). The genes are TRBV27 and TRBJ1-6, with TRBD1 identical over 8 bases. The sequence came from an adult woman who had mild COVID-19 (a few samples of this study predate the infection). Cell type and time point are not known. The CDR3 DNA follows: TGTGCCAGCAGCAACCACAGGGGGTATTTAGGTTCACCCCTCCACTTT. Translated: CASSNHRGYLGSPLHF.